The rows below give T cell receptor beta chains drawn from one sample of a study of blood T cells in healthy people across ages. TCRdb re-derived calls from the 5' RACE reads in MiXCR, one entry per CDR3 protein. The sample has 800,000 or so distinct CDR3 sequences, roughly 60% seen once. The sample consisted of blood. The receptors were gathered from a young man in good health. Each CDR3 is given with its conserved first and last residue. Each record gives: D gene, clone size, V gene, J gene, CDR3 protein, CDR3 DNA. The D gene is left open where the match is weak. Clone size is given for some rows only: seen once, a few or many times, or a class if the clone is expanded.

D gene: .; clone size: .; V gene: TRBV18; J gene: TRBJ2-1; CDR3 protein: CASSPQGFGNEQFF; CDR3 DNA: TGTGCCAGCTCACCACAGGGTTTCGGCAATGAGCAGTTCTTC
D gene: .; clone size: .; V gene: TRBV25-1; J gene: TRBJ1-1; CDR3 protein: CASSEHEDTEAFF; CDR3 DNA: TGTGCCAGCAGTGAACACGAGGACACTGAAGCTTTCTTT
D gene: .; clone size: .; V gene: TRBV6-5; J gene: TRBJ2-6; CDR3 protein: CASSYDPTGANVLTF; CDR3 DNA: TGCGCCAGCAGTTACGACCCGACTGGGGCCAACGTCCTGACTTTC
D gene: .; clone size: .; V gene: TRBV10-3; J gene: TRBJ1-4; CDR3 protein: CAATQVPNEKLFF; CDR3 DNA: TGTGCCGCCACTCAGGTTCCTAATGAAAAACTGTTTTTT
D gene: .; clone size: .; V gene: TRBV20-1; J gene: TRBJ2-7; CDR3 protein: CSARVEKVSFYEQYF; CDR3 DNA: TGCAGTGCTAGAGTGGAGAAGGTCTCTTTTTACGAGCAGTACTTC
D gene: .; clone size: once; V gene: TRBV6-1; J gene: TRBJ1-5; CDR3 protein: CASSGANRNQPQHF; CDR3 DNA: TGTGCCAGCAGTGGGGCCAATCGCAATCAGCCCCAGCATTTT
D gene: .; clone size: .; V gene: TRBV6-2/TRBV6-3; J gene: TRBJ2-7; CDR3 protein: CASSSLVRGYEQYF; CDR3 DNA: TGTGCCAGCAGCTCTCTCGTCAGGGGCTACGAGCAGTACTTC
D gene: .; clone size: many; V gene: TRBV27; J gene: TRBJ2-1; CDR3 protein: CASRGNGGPYNEQFF; CDR3 DNA: TGTGCCAGCAGGGGAAACGGGGGCCCCTACAATGAGCAGTTCTTC
D gene: TRBD2; clone size: once; V gene: TRBV13; J gene: TRBJ2-1; CDR3 protein: CASSSIRRGGSYNEQFF; CDR3 DNA: TGTGCCAGCAGCTCTATCAGGCGGGGGGGCTCCTACAATGAGCAGTTCTTC
D gene: .; clone size: few; V gene: TRBV9; J gene: TRBJ2-7; CDR3 protein: CASSVVGGDYEQYF; CDR3 DNA: TGTGCCAGCAGCGTAGTCGGGGGAGACTACGAGCAGTACTTC
D gene: .; clone size: .; V gene: TRBV7-9; J gene: TRBJ2-5; CDR3 protein: CASSPGHQYF; CDR3 DNA: TGTGCCAGCAGTCCCGGGCACCAGTACTTC
D gene: .; clone size: .; V gene: TRBV11-2; J gene: TRBJ2-4; CDR3 protein: CASSFRQTHRYF; CDR3 DNA: TGTGCCAGCAGCTTCCGACAGACCCATCGGTACTTC
D gene: TRBD2; clone size: .; V gene: TRBV30; J gene: TRBJ2-1; CDR3 protein: CAWSLAGAPYNEQFF; CDR3 DNA: TGTGCCTGGAGTTTAGCGGGGGCCCCCTACAATGAGCAGTTCTTC
D gene: .; clone size: .; V gene: TRBV27; J gene: TRBJ1-4; CDR3 protein: CASRLDGPNEKLFF; CDR3 DNA: TGTGCCAGCAGATTGGACGGACCTAATGAAAAACTGTTTTTT
D gene: .; clone size: .; V gene: TRBV30; J gene: TRBJ1-4; CDR3 protein: CAWSQGGSIEKLFF; CDR3 DNA: TGTGCCTGGAGCCAAGGGGGTTCGATTGAAAAACTGTTTTTT
D gene: .; clone size: .; V gene: TRBV9; J gene: TRBJ2-7; CDR3 protein: CASSVGRGQPYEQYF; CDR3 DNA: TGTGCCAGCAGCGTAGGGCGCGGGCAACCCTACGAGCAGTACTTC
D gene: .; clone size: once; V gene: TRBV18; J gene: TRBJ2-5; CDR3 protein: CASSGWSQATQYF; CDR3 DNA: TGTGCCAGCTCAGGTTGGAGCCAAGCGACCCAGTACTTC
D gene: .; clone size: .; V gene: TRBV4-2; J gene: TRBJ1-6; CDR3 protein: CASSQGPGSPLHF; CDR3 DNA: TGTGCCAGCAGCCAAGGCCCGGGTTCACCCCTCCACTTT
D gene: TRBD1; clone size: .; V gene: TRBV5-4; J gene: TRBJ2-2; CDR3 protein: CASSLGHGGQGVNTGELFF; CDR3 DNA: TGTGCCAGCAGCTTGGGGCACGGTGGACAGGGAGTCAACACCGGGGAGCTGTTTTTT
D gene: TRBD2; clone size: .; V gene: TRBV7-2; J gene: TRBJ2-6; CDR3 protein: CASSVGLAGTSGANVLTF; CDR3 DNA: TGTGCCAGCAGCGTGGGACTAGCGGGGACCTCTGGGGCCAACGTCCTGACTTTC
D gene: TRBD2; clone size: .; V gene: TRBV18; J gene: TRBJ2-4; CDR3 protein: CASSPPSGGPYNEQYF; CDR3 DNA: TGTGCCAGCTCACCACCTAGCGGGGGACCCTACAATGAGCAGTACTTC
D gene: TRBD1; clone size: .; V gene: TRBV7-2; J gene: TRBJ1-6; CDR3 protein: CASSRGQGNSPLHF; CDR3 DNA: TGTGCCAGCAGCCGGGGACAGGGGAATTCACCCCTCCACTTT
D gene: TRBD1; clone size: .; V gene: TRBV15; J gene: TRBJ2-5; CDR3 protein: CATSRPGDSKGTQYF; CDR3 DNA: TGTGCCACCAGCAGACCCGGGGACAGTAAAGGGACCCAGTACTTC
D gene: .; clone size: few; V gene: TRBV7-9; J gene: TRBJ2-5; CDR3 protein: CASSLLSGHQATQYF; CDR3 DNA: TGTGCCAGCAGCTTACTCTCGGGACATCAGGCGACCCAGTACTTC
D gene: .; clone size: .; V gene: TRBV7-9; J gene: TRBJ1-6; CDR3 protein: CASSLEAGAGFSPLHF; CDR3 DNA: TGTGCCAGCAGCTTAGAAGCAGGGGCAGGGTTTTCACCCCTCCACTTT
D gene: .; clone size: .; V gene: TRBV4-3; J gene: TRBJ2-5; CDR3 protein: CASSQELGQETQYF; CDR3 DNA: TGCGCCAGCAGCCAAGAGCTGGGCCAAGAGACCCAGTACTTC